This entry is about one TCR beta chain. The sample comes from a study of vaccination and CD4 T cells after COVID-19. Overall study context: Post-vaccination specimens were collected at a median of roughly 68 days following dose two (range 14 to 241).

From germline, CDR1 is DFQATT and CDR2 SNEGSKA (reference sequence). The CDR3 sequence is 14 residues long. Germline trimming cut 6 bases from V and 9 bases from J; bases unmatched to any gene: 5. Sample time point: late sampling 161 to 241 days after vaccination in a few convalescent patients. TCRdb re-called the PCR reads through MiXCR, storing one row per CDR3 protein. The sample yields 25,000 to 30,000 distinct CDR3 sequences, about 50% seen once. The TCR sequence derives from a human donor who had recovered from COVID-19. The sequenced sample was CD4+ T cells from blood, obtained about 7 months after SARS-CoV-2 vaccination. The chain couples TRBV20-1 to TRBJ2-1; 16 nucleotides agree with TRBD2. CDR3 sequence: CSAGLAGGTTEQFF. CDR3 nucleotide sequence: TGCAGTGCGGGACTAGCGGGAGGGACCACTGAGCAGTTCTTC.